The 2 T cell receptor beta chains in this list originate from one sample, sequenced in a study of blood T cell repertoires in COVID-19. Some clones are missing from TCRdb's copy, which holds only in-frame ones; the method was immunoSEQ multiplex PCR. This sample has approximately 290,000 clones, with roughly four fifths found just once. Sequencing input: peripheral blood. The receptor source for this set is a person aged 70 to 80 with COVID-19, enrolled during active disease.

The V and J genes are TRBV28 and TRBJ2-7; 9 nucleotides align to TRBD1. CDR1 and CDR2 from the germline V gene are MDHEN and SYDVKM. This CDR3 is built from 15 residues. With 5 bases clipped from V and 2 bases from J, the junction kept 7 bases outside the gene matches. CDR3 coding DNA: TGTGCCAGCAGTACCCCCGGGACAGGGACCTACGAGCAGTACTTC. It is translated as CASSTPGTGTYEQYF.

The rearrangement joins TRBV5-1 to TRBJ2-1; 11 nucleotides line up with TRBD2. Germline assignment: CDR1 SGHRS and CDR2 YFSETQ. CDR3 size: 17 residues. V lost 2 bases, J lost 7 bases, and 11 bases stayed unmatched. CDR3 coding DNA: TGCGCCAGCAGCTTTCATGTCAGCGGGACTAGCGGTAATGAGCAGTTCTTC. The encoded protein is CASSFHVSGTSGNEQFF.